Below, 32 T cell receptor beta chains from the same sample are listed, as sequenced in a study of blood T cells in healthy people across ages. PCR was performed a second time for 7 to 11 cycles using a sample-barcoded 5' primer and a J-beta primer mix. TCRdb reprocessed the 5' RACE reads via MiXCR and lists one record per CDR3 protein. The table lists about 670,000 distinct CDR3 sequences, about 51% of them singletons, with less than 15% in the top ten. Specimen: blood. The receptors were sampled from a woman of 80 years or more in good health.

Comment on this clonotype: Given a much more abundant clone one base away, this may be a read error. The V gene is TRBV25-1, the J gene TRBJ2-1; D not resolved. The CDR3 covers 14 residues. Germline V gene data show CDR1 as MGHDK and CDR2 as SYGVNS. V gave up 4 bases and J gave up 4 bases, with 11 bases separating them. The chain's CDR3 is CASSGVVGYNEQFF. CDR3 sequence (DNA): TGTGCCAGCAGTGGGGTCGTAGGGTACAATGAGCAGTTCTTC.

The chain has TRBV12-3 or TRBV12-4 and TRBJ2-2, with 8 bases aligning to TRBD2. The CDR3 extends over 14 amino acids. V lost 7 bases to trimming and J lost 8 bases; unmatched junction nucleotides: 9. CDR3 bases: TGTGCCAGCAATCCGGGACTAGTTGCTGGGGAGCTGTTTTTT. This sequence encodes CASNPGLVAGELFF.

This sequence joins TRBV20-1 and TRBJ1-5; no definite D call. Germline CDR1 and CDR2: DFQATT and SNEGSKA (reference sequence). This CDR3 spans 13 amino acids. Trimming removed 0 bases at V and 7 bases at J, with 10 bases between. The CDR3, as DNA: TGCAGTGCTAGAGAGGTCCATCAACAGCCCCAGCATTTT. Translation gives CSAREVHQQPQHF.

As concerns this clonotype: A read error may be the cause here, since a much bigger clone is one base away. The genes are TRBV20-1 and TRBJ1-4, with D hard to call. The length of the CDR3 is 15 residues. Germline V CDR1 and CDR2: DFQATT, SNEGSKA (reference sequence). The CDR3 nucleotides are TGCAGTACTAGCCGGACGGTAGCAACTAATGAAAAACTGTTTTTT. This gives the protein CSTSRTVATNEKLFF.

To note about this clonotype: A much bigger clone sits one base away, suggesting this may be a read error. Likely a read error: the CDR3 ends without its conserved phenylalanine or tryptophan. This CDR3 is CASSPVKGGSYNEQFL. The CDR3 DNA reads TGCGCCAGCAGCCCGGTGAAGGGGGGATCCTACAATGAGCAGTTCTTA. The J gene is TRBJ2-1, the V gene TRBV5-1; D possibly uses TRBD1 or TRBD2 (6 bases each). Germline V gene lookup returns CDR1 SGHRS and CDR2 YFSETQ. The CDR3 runs to 16 residues. The ends were cut back, 4 bases at V and 1 base at J, with 15 bases in the middle.

Notes on this clonotype: This may come from a read error, since a much larger clone is one base off. The CDR3 is CGARDATLLEQYF. The CDR3, as DNA: TGCGGTGCTAGAGATGCGACCCTGCTCGAGCAGTACTTC. The chain employs TRBV20-1 and TRBJ2-5; no firm D call. The J call is in doubt because the DNA end fits TRBJ2-7 better. CDR3 length: 13 residues. Germline CDR1 DFQATT, CDR2 SNEGSKA (reference sequence).

DNA of the CDR3: TGTGCCAGCAGCTCGGGACAGGGATGGGCTCAGCCCCAGCATTTT. It codes for CASSSGQGWAQPQHF. This chain connects TRBV7-2 to TRBJ1-5; 9 bases align to TRBD1. The CDR3 spans 15 residues. Germline CDR1 and CDR2: SGHTA and FQGNSA. Trimming at V came to 4 bases and at J to 6 bases, leaving 7 bases not matched to a gene.

The chain carries TRBV20-1 and TRBJ2-7, with 9 bases fitting TRBD2. Germline V lookup: CDR1 DFQATT, CDR2 SNEGSKA (reference sequence). The V and J ends lost 7 bases and 3 bases, in that order; junction bases with no gene match: 7. The CDR3 has 13 amino acids. CDR3: CSGSGRGGYEQYF. The CDR3 nucleotides are TGCAGTGGTAGCGGGAGAGGCGGCTACGAGCAGTACTTC.

Points on this clonotype: This may be a read error: a much more frequent sequence differs by one nucleotide. V usage is TRBV29-1 and J usage is TRBJ1-2, with TRBD1 matching over 9 bases. In germline, CDR1 is SQVTM, CDR2 ANQGSEA. Losses at the gene ends were 8 bases for V and 5 bases for J; bases not matched to a gene: 9. This CDR3 is built from 13 residues. In DNA form, the CDR3 reads TGCAGCACTACGAGGACAGGGGATTATGGCTACACCTTC. Amino acids: CSTTRTGDYGYTF.

For the CDR3, the DNA is TGCAGCGTTTACTACAGGGGGGAGACCCAGTACTTC. Amino acid sequence: CSVYYRGETQYF. V gene TRBV29-1 combines with J gene TRBJ2-5, with 8 bases fitting TRBD1. The CDR3 has 12 residues. After removal of 5 bases from V and 5 bases from J, the junction contained 4 bases not matched to a gene. The germline gives CDR1 SQVTM, CDR2 ANQGSEA. Complete variable domain (other parts from reference TRBV29-1 and TRBJ2-5): SAVISQKPSRDICQRGTSLTIQCQVDSQVTMMFWYRQQPGQSLTLIATANQGSEATYESGFVIDKFPISRPNLTFSTLTVSNMSPEDSSIYLCSVYYRGETQYFGPGTRLLVL.

The chain uses TRBV27 and TRBJ1-1; possibly TRBD1 for D (6 bases). Germline CDR1 MNHEY, CDR2 SMNVEV (reference sequence). V lost 8 bases to trimming and J lost 4 bases, with 20 bases between them. The CDR3 is 15 residues long. The CDR3 coding sequence is TGTGCCAGCGGTAACAGGGCTGGGTGGGGCACTGAAGCTTTCTTT. This translates into CASGNRAGWGTEAFF.

This chain uses TRBV27 with TRBJ2-1; 7 bases fit TRBD2. Germline trimming cut 1 base from V and 4 bases from J; bases unmatched to any gene: 7. Per the germline V gene, CDR1 is MNHEY and CDR2 is SMNVEV (reference sequence). This CDR3 is built from 16 residues. CDR3 residues: CASSLWGGGAYNEQFF. The CDR3, as DNA: TGTGCCAGCAGTTTATGGGGCGGGGGAGCATACAATGAGCAGTTCTTC.

The chain recombines TRBV29-1 with TRBJ2-3, with a possible D match to TRBD1 (6 bases). Trimming took off 6 bases at V and 3 bases at J, with 16 bases between the two ends. From germline, CDR1 is SQVTM and CDR2 ANQGSEA. The CDR3 sequence is 14 residues long. The CDR3 loop is CSVVPKTGTDTQYF. The CDR3 nucleotides read TGCAGCGTCGTCCCTAAAACAGGGACAGATACGCAGTATTTT.

This clonotype was seen only a few times. The chain couples TRBV5-5 to TRBJ2-5, with 11 bases lining up with TRBD1. Germline V gene data show CDR1 as SGHKS and CDR2 as YYEKEE (reference sequence). With V trimmed by 4 bases and J by 3 bases, 2 bases remained unmatched. The CDR3 sequence is 14 residues long. The DNA of the CDR3 is TGTGCCAGCAGCGGGGGACAGGGGGAAGAGACCCAGTACTTC. It codes for CASSGGQGEETQYF.

The rearrangement joins TRBV4-3 to TRBJ2-4, with 8 bases fitting TRBD2. The assigned J gene may be wrong: the sequence end matches TRBJ2-7 better. CDR1 is LGHNA and CDR2 is YSLEER in the germline V gene. The CDR3 extends over 18 amino acids. In nucleotides, the CDR3 is TGCGCCAGCAGCCAAGAAGCAGGATCAGCGGGAGCACCCTACGAGCAGTACTTC. This codes for CASSQEAGSAGAPYEQYF.

This clonotype was detected only a few times. The chain couples TRBV9 to TRBJ2-7; D may be TRBD1 (6 bases). Per the germline V gene, CDR1 is SGDLS and CDR2 is YYNGEE. CDR3 length: 15 residues. Between the trimmed V and J ends, which lost 4 bases and 2 bases, there was a span of 16 bases. The CDR3 DNA follows: TGTGCCAGCAGCCCCCGGTCGACAGGCGCCTACGAGCAGTACTTC. Residues: CASSPRSTGAYEQYF.

The chain joins TRBV7-2 to TRBJ2-2; D is tentatively TRBD1 or TRBD2 (5 bases each). The CDR3 runs 15 residues. The V gene lost 7 bases and the J gene lost 1 base, with 13 bases spanning the gap. CDR1 SGHTA and CDR2 FQGNSA come from the germline V gene. This chain's CDR3 is CASTRGTVNTGELFF. CDR3 DNA sequence: TGTGCCAGCACCCGAGGGACGGTGAACACCGGGGAGCTGTTTTTT.

This clonotype was seen ten or more times. Given a much more abundant clone one base away, this may be a read error. The J gene is TRBJ2-2, the V gene TRBV6-5, with 10 bases that match TRBD1. With V trimmed by 5 bases and J by 7 bases, 4 bases remained unmatched. This CDR3 region has 14 residues. Germline V gives CDR1 MNHEY, CDR2 SVGAGI. The CDR3 DNA reads TGTGCCAGCAGTGACAGGGGGCAGATCGGGGAGCTGTTTTTT. It is translated as CASSDRGQIGELFF.

This clonotype appeared a few times. This clone may be a read error of a much larger clone one base away. The rearrangement uses TRBV29-1 and TRBJ2-7; D call uncertain. Germline CDR1 is SQVTM and CDR2 is ANQGSEA. The length of the CDR3 is 11 residues. CDR3 sequence reads: CSGEDPYEQYF. DNA for the CDR3: TGCAGCGGTGAAGATCCGTACGAGCAGTACTTC.

The gene calls are TRBV7-8 and TRBJ2-4; 7 bases align to TRBD2. Germline CDR1 SGHVS, CDR2 FQNEAQ. J was trimmed by 1 base and V by 1 base; bases with no gene match: 7. The CDR3 length is 17 residues. CDR3 sequence reads: CASSLGRMGGAKNIQYF. Here the CDR3 DNA reads TGTGCCAGCAGCTTAGGACGGATGGGGGGGGCCAAAAACATTCAGTACTTC.

As for this clonotype: A read error may account for a junction end that differs from germline. The chain joins TRBV13 to TRBJ1-2, with TRBD1 as a possible D gene (5 bases). CDR1 PRHDT and CDR2 FYEKMQ come from the germline V gene (reference sequence). The CDR3 covers 14 residues. The DNA for the CDR3 is TGTGCCAGCATAAGGCAGGGCATATACTATGACTACACCTTC. This codes for CASIRQGIYYDYTF.

The chain carries TRBV11-2 and TRBJ2-1; TRBD2 matches 13 bases. Germline trimming cut 5 bases from V and 0 bases from J; bases unmatched to any gene: 16. The CDR3 extends over 21 amino acids. Germline V gene lookup returns CDR1 SGHAT and CDR2 FQNNGV. CDR3 bases: TGTGCCAGCAGCACCTCCCCAGCCTGGACTAGCGGGGGATTCTCCTACAATGAGCAGTTCTTC. Translated: CASSTSPAWTSGGFSYNEQFF.

V and J are TRBV3-1 and TRBJ1-5; D is possibly TRBD1 (5 bases). This CDR3 comprises 13 residues. The germline V gene has CDR1 LGHDT and CDR2 YNNKEL (reference sequence). V lost 0 bases and J 12 bases, leaving 12 bases between the germline ends. The CDR3 region is CASSQEGRRGQHF. The CDR3 DNA is TGTGCCAGCAGCCAAGAGGGAAGGAGGGGCCAGCATTTT.

This clonotype was found many times. The chain has TRBV28 and TRBJ2-3; the match to TRBD2 covers 15 bases. CDR1 is MDHEN, CDR2 SYDVKM, per germline. This CDR3 comprises 16 residues. V shed 5 bases and J 9 bases; nucleotides not matched to a gene: 9. The CDR3 coding sequence is TGTGCCAGCAGTCCTATGGGACTAGCGGGAGGCGGAACGCAGTATTTT. Protein product: CASSPMGLAGGGTQYF.

This clonotype came up many times. The chain links TRBV4-1 to TRBJ2-1, with TRBD1 as a possible D gene (6 bases). The CDR3 consists of 11 residues. Deletions cut 3 bases from V and 15 bases from J, with 12 bases between. Germline CDR1 is MGHRA and CDR2 is YSYEKL. CDR3 bases: TGCGCCAGCAGCCAGACAGGACAGAGGTTCTTC. It translates to CASSQTGQRFF.

The genes are TRBV2 and TRBJ2-5; perhaps D is TRBD1 or TRBD2 (5 bases each). The DNA matches TRBJ2-7 better at its end, which makes the J call doubtful. The CDR3 runs to 13 residues. Germline loops: CDR1 SNHLY, CDR2 FYNNEI. The CDR3 DNA sequence: TGTGCCACATCCGTCGGGACGTCTCGCGAGCAGTACTTC. Amino acids: CATSVGTSREQYF.

J is TRBJ1-2 and V is TRBV13; the match to TRBD1 covers 9 bases. Germline loops: CDR1 PRHDT, CDR2 FYEKMQ (reference sequence). The CDR3 covers 15 residues. Unmatched junction bases numbered 7, after V lost 2 bases and J lost 6 bases. CDR3 DNA: TGTGCCAGCAGCTTAAGGAGGACAGGGGCGCATGGCTACACCTTC. It specifies CASSLRRTGAHGYTF.

The count of this clonotype is one. The rearrangement uses TRBV15 and TRBJ1-1, with 8 bases identical to TRBD1. This CDR3 has 14 residues. V dropped 7 bases and J dropped 4; count of bases not matched to a gene: 8. Germline CDR1 reads LNHNV; CDR2 reads YYDKDF (reference sequence). CDR3 nucleotides: TGTGCCACCATGGGCCGACAGGGGATCACTGAAGCTTTCTTT. This gives the protein CATMGRQGITEAFF.

J is TRBJ2-5 and V is TRBV5-1; unclear D gene. The J call may be wrong; the DNA end is better matched by TRBJ2-7. Germline loops: CDR1 SGHRS, CDR2 YFSETQ. The CDR3 runs 14 residues. The CDR3 region is CASSLVADSYEQYF. For the CDR3, the DNA is TGCGCCAGCAGCTTGGTCGCCGATTCCTACGAGCAGTACTTC.

The chain employs TRBV24-1 and TRBJ2-3, with D perhaps matching TRBD1 or TRBD2 (5 bases each). Germline loops: CDR1 KGHDR, CDR2 SFDVKD. The CDR3 is 14 amino acids. The V and J ends lost 7 bases and 2 bases respectively, with 12 bases between them. The CDR3 loop is CATSKGPNTDTQYF. In DNA, the CDR3 is TGTGCCACCAGCAAGGGACCGAACACAGATACGCAGTATTTT.

The table lists this clonotype with many counts. J is TRBJ2-5 and V is TRBV6-6; TRBD2 matches at 10 bases. The V and J ends lost 10 bases and 2 bases, in that order; junction bases with no gene match: 7. CDR1 is MNHNY, CDR2 SVGAGI, per germline (reference sequence). The CDR3 has 14 residues. The CDR3 coding sequence is TGTGCCACCCAAGAAGCGGGGGGGCAAGAGACCCAGTACTTC. Translated: CATQEAGGQETQYF.

The chain employs TRBV20-1 and TRBJ2-1, with 7 nucleotides matching TRBD2. The V gene's germline CDR1 is DFQATT and CDR2 SNEGSKA (reference sequence). The CDR3 is 14 residues long. After removal of 3 bases from V and 2 bases from J, the junction contained 4 bases not matched to a gene. The CDR3 coding sequence is TGCAGTGCTAGTCCCCTAGCGGCCTACAATGAGCAGTTCTTC. This sequence encodes CSASPLAAYNEQFF.